The 14 T cell receptor beta chains below all came from one sample that was sequenced in a study of control samples from healthy donors and cancer patients. Generated by immunoSEQ multiplex PCR, the TCRdb table keeps only in-frame clones and is missing some. The data show around 82,000 clones, over 75% seen once. The source material was blood. Receptors were obtained from a man in his fifties in good health.

The chain combines TRBV30 with TRBJ1-2, with a weak D call TRBD1 (5 bases). This CDR3 comprises 13 residues. V was pared by 4 bases and J by 2 bases, with 11 bases between. Germline lookup yields CDR1 GTSNPN and CDR2 SVGIG (reference sequence). CDR3: CAWTRSGNYGYTF. The CDR3 nucleotides read TGTGCCTGGACCCGGTCAGGGAACTATGGCTACACCTTC.

This chain joins TRBV5-1 and TRBJ2-5; D perhaps matches TRBD2 (7 bases). The germline V and J ends were trimmed by 3 bases and 5 bases, with 14 bases remaining between them. The germline gives CDR1 SGHRS, CDR2 YFSETQ. CDR3 length equals 14 residues. The CDR3 protein is CASSWGGGGETQYF. The CDR3 DNA is TGCGCCAGCAGCTGGGGCGGGGGCGGCGAGACCCAGTACTTC.

The CDR3 DNA is TGTGCCTGGAGGCCGCCAATGAACACCATATATTTT. It codes for CAWRPPMNTIYF. The chain employs TRBV30 and TRBJ1-3; D uncertain. This CDR3 region has 12 residues. Trimming took 3 bases from V and 7 from J, leaving 10 bases between them. Germline values: CDR1 GTSNPN, CDR2 SVGIG (reference sequence).

J is TRBJ2-2 and V is TRBV10-3; D remains ambiguous. V gave up 5 bases and J gave up 1 base, with 11 bases separating them. This CDR3 is 15 amino acids long. The V gene's germline CDR1 is ENHRY and CDR2 SYGVKD. The CDR3 nucleotides read TGTGCCATCAGTCGAAAGGAAGAGAACACCGGGGAGCTGTTTTTT. It encodes CAISRKEENTGELFF.

The rearrangement links TRBV12-3 or TRBV12-4 to TRBJ1-1; D might be TRBD1 (5 bases). Trimming took 6 bases from V and 6 from J, leaving 14 bases between them. The CDR3 is 13 residues long. This CDR3 is CASSLYMGAEAFF. CDR3 nucleotides: TGTGCCAGCAGCCTCTACATGGGGGCTGAAGCTTTCTTT.

V is TRBV5-1 and J is TRBJ2-5, with D unclear. CDR3 length equals 13 residues. Between the trimmed V and J ends, which lost 0 bases and 1 base, there was a span of 4 bases. Germline V gene lookup returns CDR1 SGHRS and CDR2 YFSETQ. CDR3 bases: TGCGCCAGCAGCTTGGTGACCCAAGAGACCCAGTACTTC. It yields the protein CASSLVTQETQYF. The full variable domain, its missing parts supplied by reference TRBV5-1 and TRBJ2-5, is KAGVTQTPRYLIKTRGQQVTLSCSPISGHRSVSWYQQTPGQGLQFLFEYFSETQRNKGNFPGRFSGRQFSNSRSEMNVSTLELGDSALYLCASSLVTQETQYFGPGTRLLVL.

The V call is TRBV5-6, the J call TRBJ2-1; 9 bases align to TRBD1. CDR1 and CDR2 (germline): SGHDT, YYEEEE. The CDR3 loop spans 16 amino acids. The trim removed 4 bases at V and 0 bases at J, leaving 5 bases unmatched. Here the CDR3 DNA reads TGTGCCAGCAGCAGTGACAGGGGGAGCTCCTACAATGAGCAGTTCTTC. Translating it yields CASSSDRGSSYNEQFF.

This chain joins TRBV7-8 and TRBJ1-2; TRBD1 matches 7 bases. With V trimmed by 1 base and J by 3 bases, 5 bases remained unmatched. The CDR3 has 15 amino acids. Germline CDR1 SGHVS, CDR2 FQNEAQ. The CDR3 is CASSLEEGAYYGYTF. The CDR3 DNA is TGTGCCAGCAGCTTAGAGGAGGGGGCGTACTATGGCTACACCTTC.

The gene calls are TRBV10-3 and TRBJ1-5; weak D call: TRBD1 (6 bases). Between the trimmed V and J ends, which lost 3 bases and 8 bases, there was a span of 14 bases. Germline loops: CDR1 ENHRY, CDR2 SYGVKD. This CDR3 contains 14 residues. The CDR3 reads CAISEGQQSEPQHF. CDR3 coding DNA: TGTGCCATCAGTGAAGGACAGCAAAGTGAGCCCCAGCATTTT.

The rearrangement uses TRBV5-1 and TRBJ2-3; D is perhaps TRBD1 (7 bases). Trimming cost V 3 bases and J 0 bases, with 11 bases left between them. The V gene's germline CDR1 is SGHRS and CDR2 YFSETQ. CDR3 length: 15 amino acids. CDR3 sequence reads: CASSSGGQSTDTQYF. CDR3 nucleotide sequence: TGCGCCAGCAGCTCAGGGGGGCAGAGCACAGATACGCAGTATTTT.

This chain links TRBV30 with TRBJ1-2, with TRBD1 matching over 7 bases. The CDR3 totals 12 residues. Germline lookup yields CDR1 GTSNPN and CDR2 SVGIG (reference sequence). After removal of 2 bases from V and 8 bases from J, the junction contained 5 bases not matched to a gene. This CDR3 is CAWSSQGVGYTF. The CDR3 DNA is TGTGCCTGGAGTAGCCAGGGGGTAGGCTACACCTTC.

The chain carries TRBV12-3 or TRBV12-4 and TRBJ2-5; D remains unclear. The CDR3 sequence is 13 residues long. Trimming stripped 3 bases from V and 5 bases from J, with 10 bases between. The CDR3 DNA is TGTGCCAGCAGTTTTTTCGTATCGGAGACCCAGTACTTC. It codes for CASSFFVSETQYF.

This chain uses TRBV18 with TRBJ2-1, with a tentative D call TRBD2 (6 bases). The V and J ends lost 3 bases and 3 bases respectively, with 12 bases between them. Germline assignment: CDR1 KGHSH and CDR2 LQKENI. The CDR3 length is 15 residues. The CDR3 coding sequence is TGTGCCAGCTCACCGGGGCGGGGCCTCTACAATGAGCAGTTCTTC. Protein sequence: CASSPGRGLYNEQFF.

The genes are TRBV2 and TRBJ1-6, with TRBD1 as a possible D gene (6 bases). V lost 8 bases, J lost 1 base, and 9 bases lay in between. Germline V gives CDR1 SNHLY, CDR2 FYNNEI. The CDR3 totals 14 residues. CDR3 sequence reads: CASHRASYNSPLHF. The CDR3 DNA is TGTGCCAGCCACAGGGCGTCCTATAATTCACCCCTCCACTTT.